The rows below give T cell receptor beta chains drawn from one sample of a study of blood T cell repertoires in COVID-19. Sequenced by immunoSEQ multiplex PCR; TCRdb stores in-frame clones only, minus some. The sample records 150,000 to 200,000 clones, almost 85% being singletons. Sequencing input: peripheral blood. The receptor set was obtained from a woman of 80 years or more with COVID-19, enrolled during active disease. The CDR3 runs from the conserved cysteine through the conserved F or W. A D gene is named only where the DNA matches it firmly. The size of a clone is reported for some rows only, either as once, few or many, or as a class for expanded clones.

size	D	V	J	CDR3	DNA
-	TRBD1	TRBV5-6	TRBJ1-2	CASSYGTGGISGYTF	TGTGCCAGCAGCTACGGGACAGGGGGCATCTCTGGCTACACCTTC
-	TRBD2	TRBV9	TRBJ2-3	CASSVGTSGTDTQYF	TGTGCCAGCAGCGTAGGGACTAGCGGCACAGATACGCAGTATTTT
-	-	TRBV7-7	TRBJ2-1	CASSLQGGNEQFF	TGTGCCAGCAGCTTGCAGGGAGGCAATGAGCAGTTCTTC
few	-	TRBV12-3/TRBV12-4	TRBJ2-3	CASSVIGGDTQYF	TGTGCCAGCAGTGTCATAGGCGGTGATACGCAGTATTTT
-	TRBD2	TRBV7-3	TRBJ2-2	CASSDSSGGNTGELFF	TGTGCCAGCAGCGATTCGAGCGGGGGGAACACCGGGGAGCTGTTTTTT
-	-	TRBV2	TRBJ2-7	CASSGQIGTREQYF	TGTGCCAGCAGCGGACAGATCGGAACTAGGGAGCAGTACTTC
few	-	TRBV18	TRBJ1-1	CASSPRQNTEAFF	TGTGCCAGCTCACCACGACAGAACACTGAAGCTTTCTTT
-	-	TRBV5-1	TRBJ2-7	CASSLDRYEQYF	TGCGCCAGCAGCTTGGACAGGTACGAGCAGTACTTC
-	-	TRBV27	TRBJ2-7	CASSSWGPVYEQYF	TGTGCCAGCAGTAGTTGGGGGCCTGTCTACGAGCAGTACTTC
-	-	TRBV5-4	TRBJ1-6	CASSLNTPGHSPLHF	TGTGCCAGCAGCTTGAATACCCCTGGGCATTCACCCCTCCACTTT
-	TRBD2	TRBV11-3	TRBJ2-3	CASSPGTTFTDTQYF	TGTGCCAGCAGCCCCGGGACTACCTTCACAGATACGCAGTATTTT
-	TRBD1	TRBV18	TRBJ2-7	CASSPGQRAYEQYF	TGTGCCAGCTCACCGGGACAGCGAGCCTACGAGCAGTACTTC
-	TRBD1	TRBV10-3	TRBJ1-3	CAITRQGPGNTIYF	TGTGCCATCACCAGACAGGGGCCTGGAAACACCATATATTTT
-	-	TRBV7-2	TRBJ2-7	CASSSPPGRGYYEQYF	TGTGCCAGCAGCTCGCCCCCCGGGCGGGGATACTACGAGCAGTACTTC
few	-	TRBV28	TRBJ1-2	CASSPPPNRVSDGYTF	TGTGCCAGCAGTCCTCCCCCCAACAGGGTCAGCGATGGCTACACCTTC
few	TRBD1	TRBV10-3	TRBJ1-4	CAISDIGTGDEKLFF	TGTGCCATCAGTGATATAGGGACAGGGGATGAAAAACTGTTTTTT
-	TRBD2	TRBV5-1	TRBJ2-3	CASSSWTSGRGSTDTQYF	TGCGCCAGCAGCTCGTGGACTAGCGGGAGAGGGAGCACAGATACGCAGTATTTT
-	-	TRBV5-4	TRBJ2-3	CASSLPRATDTQYF	TGTGCCAGCAGCTTGCCCAGGGCCACAGATACGCAGTATTTT
few	-	TRBV2	TRBJ2-1	CASGLVEQFF	TGTGCCAGCGGTCTAGTCGAGCAGTTCTTC